The 18 T cell receptor beta chains reported below all come from one sample, sequenced in a study of T-cell memory formation after mild COVID-19. TCRdb re-analysed the 5' RACE reads in MiXCR, keeping a single row per CDR3 protein. The top ten hold roughly an eighth of the sample, which has about half a million distinct CDR3 sequences, 15% to 20% seen once. The sample comprised PBMCs or a T cell subset sorted from them (not recorded which). These receptors all come from an adult woman who had mild COVID-19 (a few samples of this study predate the infection). Cell type and time point are not known.

The V gene is TRBV25-1, the J gene TRBJ1-1; 8 bases align to TRBD1. Germline V CDR1 and CDR2: MGHDK, SYGVNS. This CDR3 region has 14 residues. V was pared by 4 bases and J by 4 bases, with 5 bases of the junction left unmatched. The CDR3 DNA reads TGTGCCAGCAGTGCAGGGGGCTGGAGCACTGAAGCTTTCTTT. Amino acid sequence: CASSAGGWSTEAFF.

There are a few counts of this clonotype. The chain has TRBV20-1 and TRBJ1-6, with D uncertain. Germline CDR1 is DFQATT and CDR2 is SNEGSKA (reference sequence). Trimming took off 1 base at V and 0 bases at J, with 19 bases between the two ends. The CDR3 runs to 19 residues. In nucleotides, the CDR3 is TGCAGTGCTAGAGCTCCGTATAGGAACCCGAGCTCCTATAATTCACCCCTCCACTTT. Translating gives CSARAPYRNPSSYNSPLHF.

This clonotype has more than one count but fewer than ten. CDR3 coding DNA: TGCGCCAGCAGCCAACTAGGACTAGCGGGCAATGAGCAGTTCTTC. It specifies CASSQLGLAGNEQFF. V gene TRBV4-3 combines with J gene TRBJ2-1; 11 positions agree with TRBD2. The germline gives CDR1 LGHNA, CDR2 YSLEER. This CDR3 is 15 amino acids long. V gave up 2 bases and J gave up 6 bases; unmatched junction bases: 3.

J is TRBJ2-1 and V is TRBV6-1, with 8 bases matching TRBD2. Germline V gene sequence: CDR1 MNHNS, CDR2 SASEGT. J gave up 3 bases and V 6 bases, and 13 bases lay outside the gene matches. The CDR3 has 17 amino acids. CDR3 sequence (DNA): TGTGCCAGCAGAGCGCTAGGGAGTAGCGGGGTCTACAATGAGCAGTTCTTC. It translates to CASRALGSSGVYNEQFF.

This clonotype was seen more than once but under ten times. V and J are TRBV7-2 and TRBJ2-1, with a possible D match to TRBD2 (7 bases). The CDR3 loop spans 17 amino acids. Per the germline V gene, CDR1 is SGHTA and CDR2 is FQGNSA. V was shortened by 4 bases and J by 8 bases, with 24 bases between the two germline ends. CDR3 DNA: TGTGCCAGCAGCTCCCAGGGGACCCTTAGGGGGGGAGATGAGCAGTTCTTC. Translation gives CASSSQGTLRGGDEQFF. The whole variable domain, filled in from reference TRBV7-2 and TRBJ2-1, reads GAGVSQSPSNKVTEKGKDVELRCDPISGHTALYWYRQSLGQGLEFLIYFQGNSAPDKSGLPSDRFSAERTGGSVSTLTIQRTQQEDSAVYLCASSSQGTLRGGDEQFFGPGTRLTVL.

This chain uses TRBV18 with TRBJ2-7, with D maybe TRBD1 (6 bases). The CDR3 contains 17 residues. Germline V gene sequence: CDR1 KGHSH, CDR2 LQKENI. Trimming left V 6 bases short and J 9 bases short, with 30 bases between. The CDR3 sequence: CASSREGSGTPQGWQYF. Here the CDR3 DNA reads TGTGCCAGCTCCCGAGAGGGTTCCGGGACACCCCAGGGGTGGCAGTACTTC.

This clonotype appeared a few times. The chain employs TRBV14 and TRBJ1-2; D gene uncertain. Germline loops: CDR1 SGHDN, CDR2 FVKESK. V was clipped by 3 bases and J by 4 bases, with 9 bases between them. This CDR3 comprises 13 residues. CDR3 in amino acids: CASSQPGGYGYTF. The CDR3, as DNA: TGTGCCAGCAGCCAGCCCGGAGGCTATGGCTACACCTTC.

This chain connects TRBV2 to TRBJ2-3; D gene ambiguous. The ends were cut back, 8 bases at V and 3 bases at J, with 15 bases in the middle. The CDR3 is 14 amino acids. Germline V lookup: CDR1 SNHLY, CDR2 FYNNEI. CDR3 in DNA: TGTGCCAGCTTTCTCGCTGACACGACAGATACGCAGTATTTT. This translates into CASFLADTTDTQYF.

The chain uses TRBV3-1 and TRBJ1-6; a possible D gene is TRBD1 (5 bases). V was shortened by 1 base and J by 8 bases, with 6 bases between the two germline ends. The CDR3 totals 13 residues. Germline lookup yields CDR1 LGHDT and CDR2 YNNKEL (reference sequence). The CDR3 nucleotides read TGTGCCAGCAGCCAAGGCAGGGATTCACCCCTCCACTTT. Amino acids: CASSQGRDSPLHF.

J is TRBJ1-5 and V is TRBV5-6; no definite D call. CDR3 length equals 13 residues. Trimming shortened V by 0 bases and J by 6 bases, and 7 bases separated the two germline ends. Germline V gene data show CDR1 as SGHDT and CDR2 as YYEEEE. The CDR3 is CASSLGESQPQHF. The CDR3 nucleotides read TGTGCCAGCAGCTTGGGGGAGAGTCAGCCCCAGCATTTT.

This clonotype was counted between two and nine times. The chain uses TRBV18 and TRBJ2-3; TRBD1 matches 7 bases. Trimming took 5 bases from V and 0 from J; bases not matched to a gene: 8. The CDR3 sequence is 16 residues long. Germline CDR1 reads KGHSH; CDR2 reads LQKENI. The CDR3 DNA reads as TGTGCCAGCTCATTCCGACAGGGCTCTAGCACAGATACGCAGTATTTT. Translation: CASSFRQGSSTDTQYF.

This sequence joins TRBV6-5 and TRBJ1-1; D is uncertain. The germline V and J ends were trimmed by 4 bases and 7 bases, with 19 bases remaining between them. The CDR3 covers 15 residues. CDR1 and CDR2 from the germline V gene are MNHEY and SVGAGI. The CDR3 region has the DNA TGTGCCAGCAGTTTTGCGCGAGCAGCGAACTATGAAGCTTTCTTT. Translating gives CASSFARAANYEAFF.

The V and J genes are TRBV7-3 and TRBJ2-2, with D unresolved. The CDR3 runs to 16 residues. Germline CDR1 reads SGHTA; CDR2 reads FQGTGA. Trimming left V 4 bases short and J 4 bases short, with 16 bases between. CDR3 loop: CASSSSYYAGTGELFF. The CDR3 nucleotides are TGTGCCAGCAGCTCATCCTACTACGCCGGCACCGGGGAGCTGTTTTTT.

This clonotype was observed a handful of times. This chain connects TRBV11-2 to TRBJ1-4; D is unresolved. The length of the CDR3 is 16 residues. Germline V gene sequence: CDR1 SGHAT, CDR2 FQNNGV. Trimming cost V 1 base and J 5 bases, with 14 bases left between them. Here the CDR3 reads CASSLAVRGSNEKLFF. Written as DNA, the CDR3 is TGTGCCAGCAGCTTAGCGGTACGGGGATCGAATGAAAAACTGTTTTTT.

Only a few counts were recorded for this clonotype. The chain uses TRBV7-9 and TRBJ2-7, with 7 bases matching TRBD1. The germline V gene encodes CDR1 SEHNR and CDR2 FQNEAQ (reference sequence). This CDR3 is 14 amino acids long. V lost 2 bases, J lost 5 bases, and 6 bases stayed unmatched. In nucleotides, the CDR3 is TGTGCCAGCAGCTTAACGACAGGGAACCACGAGCAGTACTTC. It encodes CASSLTTGNHEQYF.

The V gene is TRBV5-1, the J gene TRBJ1-4, with D hard to call. Trimming pared 0 bases from V and 1 base from J, leaving 7 bases between. Germline V gene data show CDR1 as SGHRS and CDR2 as YFSETQ. This CDR3 contains 15 residues. The CDR3 region is CASSLAGRTNEKLFF. The DNA for the CDR3 is TGCGCCAGCAGCTTGGCCGGCAGAACTAATGAAAAACTGTTTTTT.

This chain joins TRBV14 and TRBJ2-7; D perhaps matches TRBD1 (7 bases). Trimming shortened V by 1 base and J by 2 bases, and 33 bases separated the two germline ends. CDR3 length: 22 residues. From germline, CDR1 is SGHDN and CDR2 FVKESK. The CDR3 DNA reads TGTGCCAGCAGCCAAGCCTCAAGTGGAGGGACAGTTAAAGGGATGGGGACCTACGAGCAGTACTTC. Translating gives CASSQASSGGTVKGMGTYEQYF.

The V call is TRBV6-1, the J call TRBJ2-6, with D maybe TRBD1 (5 bases). CDR3 length: 14 residues. The ends were cut back, 5 bases at V and 2 bases at J, with 7 bases in the middle. Germline loops: CDR1 MNHNS, CDR2 SASEGT. This chain's CDR3 is CASSQGPGANVLTF. Here the CDR3 DNA reads TGTGCCAGCAGTCAGGGTCCTGGGGCCAACGTCCTGACTTTC.